Sequencing of this TCR beta chain was carried out in a study of blood T cells in healthy people across ages. At the level of the study: Template switching picked up about one barcoded beta molecule for each two T cells.

With a J-beta primer mix and a sample-barcoded 5' primer, a second PCR ran 7 to 11 cycles. TCRdb re-analysed the 5' RACE reads in MiXCR, keeping a single row per CDR3 protein. The repertoire holds around 1.5 million distinct CDR3 sequences, with 59% as singletons. Trimming left V 1 base short and J 3 bases short, with 6 bases between. In germline, CDR1 is LNHNV, CDR2 YYDKDF (reference sequence). CDR3 length: 13 amino acids. Every donor gave 8.5 to 10 milliliters of peripheral blood. Sequenced input: blood. The clonotype originates from a man between 18 and 35 years old in good health. V gene TRBV15 combines with J gene TRBJ2-5; D gene unclear. For the CDR3, the DNA is TGTGCCACCAGCAGAGGTTGGGAAGAGACCCAGTACTTC. It yields the protein CATSRGWEETQYF.